This T cell receptor (beta chain) was found in a study of shared clonotypes between healthy human individuals (TCRdb year 2020). Concerning the study at large: A couple of women and three men aged 18 to 49 years were included in the cohort. For each donor, CD4 naive and CD4 memory were each run on three plates, CD8 naive on two plates, and CD8 memory on one plate. Libraries were prepared and TCR repertoires were sequenced by different laboratories using diverse techniques, in order to increase sequencing depth and limit assay-specific biases. To estimate repertoire size and how much clonotypes are shared between individuals, the study performed deep sequencing of blood TCR repertoires from a handful of healthy adults. Each donor's leukapheresis produced roughly between roughly 0.85 and 10 billion PBMCs.

TCR CDR3 regions were amplified from genomic DNA by multiplex PCR using the deep immunoSEQ assay. Extracted genomic DNA from each cell subset was distributed evenly across all wells of several immunoSEQ 96-well plates, and each plate was treated as a replicate. For sorted subsets, about 210 ng of genomic DNA, equivalent to about 30,000 T cell genomes, went into each replicate PCR. Purified libraries were measured with a Qubit 3.0 fluorometer, size-checked on a Bioanalyzer 2100, and measured again with the KAPA Library Quantification kit. Each immunoSEQ 96-well plate was sequenced on its own single-read 150-cycle Illumina NextSeq 550 flow cell. For the original study's pipeline: Because the immunoSEQ output included only junctional sequences and no quality scores, the filtering could not be the same as the filtering used for full-length reads. To assign V/J genes and CDR3, sequences were annotated against IMGT germline references using PyIR, a Python wrapper for IgBLAST v1.9. Reads with weak V/J assignments (E-value above 1e-6), missing CDR3, stop codons, out-of-frame junctions, or ambiguous translated residues were removed. V3J clonotypes were defined as sequences sharing the same inferred V gene, J gene, and CDR3 amino acid sequence. To compute the percentage overlap between repertoires, the number of shared unique clonotypes was divided by the size of the smaller repertoire. Repertoire richness was assessed with RTK rarefaction, the Chao1 estimator, and Recon v2.1 estimates of unobserved clonotypes. Generation probabilities for all TCRbeta clonotypes obtained by the gDNA method from a handful of donors were computed using OLGA. TCRdb took this table from immuneACCESS and kept in-frame rearrangements with V and J called. Such tables lack part of the clones; where checked against another copy, unresolved V genes explain under half of the gap, and the rest is unexplained. Clone size and the V and J calls come from that table; the DNA yielded D and trimming. This sample has approximately 1.1 million clones in its table, and 70% to 80% of those were observed once. The ten largest clones add up to more than 0.45% of the sample.

The investigation overall reported the following: Compared with non-shared clonotypes, clonotypes shared by all four sorted-subset donors had higher generation probabilities. Pairwise subsampling indicated that sequencing depth was expected to affect the degree of clonotype sharing among donors. The genetic and exposure-history diversity represented was limited by the small number of donors. When a few donors were compared, the shared fraction of clonotypes was about 5.4% for naive CD4, more than 3% for naive CD8, 2% to 2.5% for memory CD4, and around 0.4% for memory CD8. Estimated clonotype richness was generally larger for naive than for memory subsets. Incomplete sequencing was indicated by rarefaction of sorted-subset datasets, despite the large sequencing depth. Only blood was sampled, and tissue TCR repertoires likely differ from those in blood.

About this clone itself: Its antigen target is currently unknown. No much larger clone is present one base from it, and per-base qualities are unavailable.

Donors were healthy HIV-negative adults with no recently reported acute infections or vaccinations. Every donor was a Caucasian adult living in Nashville, Tennessee, USA. CD4+ T cells were enriched by magnetic negative selection, after which naive cells were positively selected on CD45RA and the negative fraction was taken as the memory subset. After blood collection by leukapheresis, PBMCs were isolated using Ficoll-Histopaque density gradient centrifugation and then cryopreserved in the vapor phase of liquid nitrogen. Purity and quantity of every magnetically sorted T cell population were checked by analytical flow cytometry. Each sorted fraction had its genomic DNA isolated and then quantified by UV absorbance on a Nanodrop 2000c. CDR1 is given as MNHEY and CDR2 as SVGAGI, both from the germline V gene. CDR3 length: 13 amino acids, cysteine to phenylalanine. Only the CDR3 region is kept as DNA, spanning 39 bases read in frame from base 1. V is reduced by 6 bases and J by 2 bases, leaving a spacing of 10 bases between them.

Material for sequencing was memory CD4+ T cells from PBMCs. The sample's cell subset or site label, in plain terms: CD45RA-negative fraction. The sequence derives from a man aged 18 to 30 in good health. Some clones in this sample may be carry-over from other donors' samples. The chain employs TRBV6-5 and TRBJ1-1; the D gene cannot be resolved reliably. The nucleotide sequence is TGTGCCAGCAGCCGGGGTCGTAACACTGAAGCTTTCTTT. The encoded protein is CASSRGRNTEAFF.